This TCR beta chain is drawn from a study of cytomegalovirus exposure and HLA in healthy donors. Study-wide points: Looking again later, the authors saw that most CMV-associated TCR beta chains seemed HLA-restricted. An assumption of roughly uniform sequencing depth across donors underlay the presence/absence analyses.

J gave up 4 bases and V 6 bases, and 5 bases lay outside the gene matches. CDR1 and CDR2 (germline): MNHEY, SVGAGI. The CDR3 is 14 amino acids. Use of 60 Vbeta and 13 Jbeta primers characterized the PCR. Assay: immunoSEQ multiplex PCR; the TCRdb copy retains only in-frame clones and omits some. The sample yields some 130,000 clones, 80% seen once. Donors showed nominal health when sampled, although they likely had unrecorded immune exposures. This clone showed up just a few times. Its matching antigen is unknown. This chain connects TRBV6-5 to TRBJ1-1, with 10 bases that match TRBD1. Sequences were obtained from PBMCs. The TCR sequence derives from a male donor in good health and CMV-seronegative. As DNA, the CDR3 is TGTGCCAGCAGGACAGGGGGCCGAGGCACTGAAGCTTTCTTT. This translates into CASRTGGRGTEAFF.